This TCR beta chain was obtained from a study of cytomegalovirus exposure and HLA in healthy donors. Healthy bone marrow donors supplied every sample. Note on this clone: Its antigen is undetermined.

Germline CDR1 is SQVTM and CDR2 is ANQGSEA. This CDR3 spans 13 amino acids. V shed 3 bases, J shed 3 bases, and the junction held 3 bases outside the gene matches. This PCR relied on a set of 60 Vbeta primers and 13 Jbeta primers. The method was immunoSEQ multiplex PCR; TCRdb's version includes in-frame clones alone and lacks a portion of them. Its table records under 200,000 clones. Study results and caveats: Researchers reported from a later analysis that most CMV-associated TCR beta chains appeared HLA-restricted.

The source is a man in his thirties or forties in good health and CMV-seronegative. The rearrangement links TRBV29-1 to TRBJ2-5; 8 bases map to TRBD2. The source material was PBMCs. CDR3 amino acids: CSVDPAGEETQYF. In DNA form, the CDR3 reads TGCAGCGTTGACCCAGCGGGAGAAGAGACCCAGTACTTC.